These 7 T cell receptor beta chains were sequenced from one sample in a study of blood T cell repertoires in COVID-19. TCRdb's copy holds only in-frame clones and misses some; the assay was immunoSEQ multiplex PCR. The data contain about 60,000 clones, more than 80% of them seen just once; the ten biggest clones take up 15% to 20%. Material: peripheral blood. These receptors were obtained from a human donor in a cohort sampled during active COVID-19.

V usage is TRBV3-1 (or the pseudogene TRBV3-2) and J usage is TRBJ2-5, with TRBD1 matching 8 bases. The CDR3 is 14 amino acids. Trimming cost V 1 base and J 5 bases; bases outside gene matches: 3. Germline V gene sequence: CDR1 LGHDT, CDR2 YNNKEL (reference sequence). In DNA form, the CDR3 reads TGTGCCAGCAGCCAAGCAGGGGGCGCGGAGACCCAGTACTTC. It is translated as CASSQAGGAETQYF.

The chain is built from TRBV29-1 and TRBJ2-3; the match to TRBD1 covers 7 bases. Per the germline V gene, CDR1 is SQVTM and CDR2 is ANQGSEA. The ends lost 6 bases at V and 6 bases at J; junction bases unmatched: 9. The CDR3 length is 13 residues. CDR3 in DNA: TGCAGCGTGGAGACAGGGTCAGGGGATACGCAGTATTTT. This gives the protein CSVETGSGDTQYF.

The chain is built from TRBV29-1 and TRBJ2-7, with a tentative D call TRBD1 (6 bases). V shed 6 bases and J shed 6 bases, with 15 bases lying between them. Looked up from germline, CDR1 is SQVTM and CDR2 is ANQGSEA. This CDR3 region has 12 residues. The CDR3 region has the DNA TGCAGCGTACTACAGGGTAACCGCGAGCAGTACTTC. It codes for CSVLQGNREQYF.

V gene TRBV5-1 combines with J gene TRBJ2-4, with TRBD2 identical over 10 bases. Germline CDR1 is SGHRS and CDR2 is YFSETQ. J gave up 7 bases and V 1 base, and 14 bases lay outside the gene matches. The CDR3 consists of 18 residues. The CDR3 DNA sequence: TGCGCCAGCAGCTTGATCGCTAGCGGGAGTGTTTTCTTGAACATTCAGTACTTC. This gives the protein CASSLIASGSVFLNIQYF.

The chain has TRBV29-1 and TRBJ1-4; D remains ambiguous. The CDR3 runs 13 residues. Germline V gene sequence: CDR1 SQVTM, CDR2 ANQGSEA. The germline V and J ends were trimmed by 6 bases and 8 bases, with 16 bases remaining between them. CDR3 region: CSVGGGREEKLFF. The CDR3 DNA reads as TGCAGCGTCGGTGGCGGGAGGGAGGAAAAACTGTTTTTT.

This chain connects TRBV19 to TRBJ1-5, with TRBD1 matching 11 bases. The germline V gene has CDR1 LNHDA and CDR2 SQIVND (reference sequence). This CDR3 has 16 residues. The junction had 11 bases not matched to a gene; V was cut back by 7 bases and J by 6 bases. CDR3 DNA sequence: TGTGCCAGTACCTACCAAGGACAGGGGGCCGGTCAGCCCCAGCATTTT. This gives the protein CASTYQGQGAGQPQHF. The whole variable domain, remainder taken from reference TRBV19 and TRBJ1-5, is DGGITQSPKYLFRKEGQNVTLSCEQNLNHDAMYWYRQDPGQGLRLIYYSQIVNDFQKGDIAEGYSVSREKKESFPLTVTSAQKNPTAFYLCASTYQGQGAGQPQHFGDGTRLSIL.

V usage is TRBV7-9 and J usage is TRBJ1-2; D is ambiguous. The CDR3 runs to 15 residues. V was shortened by 5 bases and J by 0 bases, with 13 bases between the two germline ends. Germline lookup yields CDR1 SEHNR and CDR2 FQNEAQ (reference sequence). The CDR3 DNA sequence: TGTGCCAGCAGCCTCCGGGGAACTCCTAACTATGGCTACACCTTC. It is translated as CASSLRGTPNYGYTF.